The rows below give T cell receptor beta chains drawn from one sample of a study of T cell responses to AZD1222 COVID-19 vaccine. Data came from immunoSEQ multiplex PCR; TCRdb stores just in-frame clones and leaves some out. This sample yields tens of thousands of clones, of which about 90% are seen a single time; approximately 15% belongs to the top ten. Material: peripheral blood, obtained on day 0 of AZD1222 vaccination. The receptors originated from an adult in good health. The CDR3 runs from the conserved cysteine through the conserved F or W. D genes are given only for firm matches. The size field is filled for only some rows; it gives once, few, many or a size class.

CDR3aa: CAPEQPEVDEQFF
CDR3nt: TGTGCCCCTGAACAGCCGGAGGTCGATGAGCAGTTCTTC
v_gene: TRBV19
j_gene: TRBJ2-1
d_gene: -
len: 13
abundance: -

CDR3aa: CASSVDIEQPQHF
CDR3nt: TGTGCCAGCAGTGTGGACATTGAGCAGCCCCAGCATTTT
v_gene: TRBV2
j_gene: TRBJ1-5
d_gene: -
len: 13
abundance: -

CDR3aa: CASSVGGSYGSTRELFF
CDR3nt: TGTGCCAGCAGCGTAGGGGGGTCCTACGGATCCACCAGGGAGCTGTTTTTT
v_gene: TRBV9
j_gene: TRBJ2-2
d_gene: -
len: 17
abundance: -

CDR3aa: CASSLSDSKETQYF
CDR3nt: TGCGCCAGCAGCTTGTCGGATTCTAAAGAGACCCAGTACTTC
v_gene: TRBV5-1
j_gene: TRBJ2-5
d_gene: -
len: 14
abundance: -

CDR3aa: CASSLSGYTEAFF
CDR3nt: TGCGCCAGCAGCTTGTCAGGGTATACTGAAGCTTTCTTT
v_gene: TRBV5-1
j_gene: TRBJ1-1
d_gene: -
len: 13
abundance: -

CDR3aa: CASSGGPSTDTQYF
CDR3nt: TGCGCCAGCAGCGGCGGACCTAGCACAGATACGCAGTATTTT
v_gene: TRBV10-1
j_gene: TRBJ2-3
d_gene: -
len: 14
abundance: -

CDR3aa: CATSRPGQGLAPGGYTF
CDR3nt: TGTGCCACCAGCAGACCGGGACAGGGGCTAGCCCCCGGTGGCTACACCTTC
v_gene: TRBV15
j_gene: TRBJ1-2
d_gene: TRBD1
len: 17
abundance: once

CDR3aa: CASSPGLLNTGELFF
CDR3nt: TGTGCCAGCTCTCCGGGACTTTTAAACACCGGGGAGCTGTTTTTT
v_gene: TRBV18
j_gene: TRBJ2-2
d_gene: -
len: 15
abundance: -

CDR3aa: CASSYLRNTEAFF
CDR3nt: TGTGCCAGCAGTTATCTCCGGAACACTGAAGCTTTCTTT
v_gene: TRBV25-1
j_gene: TRBJ1-1
d_gene: -
len: 13
abundance: -

CDR3aa: CASRYGPASGYTF
CDR3nt: TGTGCCAGCAGGTACGGGCCAGCTAGTGGCTACACCTTC
v_gene: TRBV12-3/TRBV12-4
j_gene: TRBJ1-2
d_gene: -
len: 13
abundance: -

CDR3aa: CAISPSGNNEKLFF
CDR3nt: TGTGCCATCAGTCCCTCAGGGAATAATGAAAAACTGTTTTTT
v_gene: TRBV10-3
j_gene: TRBJ1-4
d_gene: -
len: 14
abundance: -

CDR3aa: CASRDDGPYEQYF
CDR3nt: TGTGCCAGCAGGGATGACGGACCCTACGAGCAGTACTTC
v_gene: TRBV27
j_gene: TRBJ2-7
d_gene: -
len: 13
abundance: -

CDR3aa: CASSESQHLGETQYF
CDR3nt: TGTGCCAGCAGTGAGAGCCAGCACTTGGGGGAAACGCAGTATTTT
v_gene: TRBV6-4
j_gene: TRBJ2-3
d_gene: -
len: 15
abundance: -

CDR3aa: CASSLRGASSYNEQFF
CDR3nt: TGTGCCAGCAGCTTACGAGGAGCAAGCTCCTACAATGAGCAGTTCTTC
v_gene: TRBV7-3
j_gene: TRBJ2-1
d_gene: -
len: 16
abundance: -

CDR3aa: CASSLRGSDRFEETQYF
CDR3nt: TGTGCCAGCAGCTTAAGAGGATCGGACAGGTTTGAAGAGACCCAGTACTTC
v_gene: TRBV7-3
j_gene: TRBJ2-5
d_gene: TRBD1
len: 17
abundance: -

CDR3aa: CASSLGTGGFYGYTF
CDR3nt: TGCGCCAGCAGCTTGGGGACAGGGGGCTTCTATGGCTACACCTTC
v_gene: TRBV5-1
j_gene: TRBJ1-2
d_gene: TRBD1
len: 15
abundance: -

CDR3aa: CASSPRRRDTIYF
CDR3nt: TGTGCCAGCAGCCCCCGACGGAGGGACACCATATATTTT
v_gene: TRBV7-8
j_gene: TRBJ1-3
d_gene: -
len: 13
abundance: -

CDR3aa: CASGFWLGTDTQYF
CDR3nt: TGTGCTAGTGGTTTCTGGTTAGGCACAGATACGCAGTATTTT
v_gene: TRBV12-5
j_gene: TRBJ2-3
d_gene: -
len: 14
abundance: -

CDR3aa: CASSPGQGANTEAFF
CDR3nt: TGTGCCAGCAGCCCAGGACAGGGGGCGAACACTGAAGCTTTCTTT
v_gene: TRBV3-1/TRBV3-2
j_gene: TRBJ1-1
d_gene: TRBD1
len: 15
abundance: -

CDR3aa: CASSYGWGGQQETQYF
CDR3nt: TGTGCCAGCAGTTACGGCTGGGGGGGACAGCAAGAGACCCAGTACTTC
v_gene: TRBV6-5
j_gene: TRBJ2-5
d_gene: -
len: 16
abundance: -

CDR3aa: CASSQERTSGADTQYF
CDR3nt: TGTGCCAGCAGCCAAGAAAGGACTAGCGGGGCAGATACGCAGTATTTT
v_gene: TRBV4-2
j_gene: TRBJ2-3
d_gene: TRBD2
len: 16
abundance: -

CDR3aa: CASSYSATEPGNTIYF
CDR3nt: TGTGCCAGCAGTTACTCGGCGACAGAACCCGGAAACACCATATATTTT
v_gene: TRBV6-2/TRBV6-3
j_gene: TRBJ1-3
d_gene: -
len: 16
abundance: -

CDR3aa: CASSPRTGRGGWQPQHF
CDR3nt: TGTGCCAGCAGTCCAAGGACAGGAAGGGGTGGATGGCAGCCCCAGCATTTT
v_gene: TRBV27
j_gene: TRBJ1-5
d_gene: TRBD1
len: 17
abundance: -

CDR3aa: CAISERSTHETQYF
CDR3nt: TGTGCCATCAGTGAGCGGAGTACCCACGAGACCCAGTACTTC
v_gene: TRBV10-3
j_gene: TRBJ2-5
d_gene: -
len: 14
abundance: -

CDR3aa: CASSATGYDRMNTEAFF
CDR3nt: TGTGCCAGCAGCGCAACAGGGTACGATCGTATGAACACTGAAGCTTTCTTT
v_gene: TRBV7-3
j_gene: TRBJ1-1
d_gene: -
len: 17
abundance: -

CDR3aa: CASSVGDSNIQYF
CDR3nt: TGTGCCAGCAGCGTAGGGGACTCAAACATTCAGTACTTC
v_gene: TRBV9
j_gene: TRBJ2-4
d_gene: -
len: 13
abundance: -

CDR3aa: CAWSVLAGVPNEQYF
CDR3nt: TGTGCCTGGAGTGTACTAGCGGGAGTCCCCAACGAGCAGTACTTC
v_gene: TRBV30
j_gene: TRBJ2-7
d_gene: TRBD2
len: 15
abundance: -

CDR3aa: CASLDTPDAQPQHF
CDR3nt: TGTGCCAGCCTCGACACTCCGGACGCCCAGCCCCAGCATTTT
v_gene: TRBV28
j_gene: TRBJ1-5
d_gene: -
len: 14
abundance: -

CDR3aa: CASSAIFDRGFTTNEKLFF
CDR3nt: TGTGCCAGCAGTGCTATTTTTGACAGGGGGTTCACCACTAATGAAAAACTGTTTTTT
v_gene: TRBV2
j_gene: TRBJ1-4
d_gene: TRBD1
len: 19
abundance: -

CDR3aa: CAIKGDRVSTEAFF
CDR3nt: TGTGCCATCAAAGGGGACAGGGTTAGCACTGAAGCTTTCTTT
v_gene: TRBV10-3
j_gene: TRBJ1-1
d_gene: TRBD1
len: 14
abundance: -

CDR3aa: CASSKIDRDIGGYTF
CDR3nt: TGTGCCAGCAGTAAAATCGATCGGGACATAGGAGGCTACACCTTC
v_gene: TRBV25-1
j_gene: TRBJ1-2
d_gene: -
len: 15
abundance: once

CDR3aa: CASSVGGSTSEQYF
CDR3nt: TGTGCCAGCAGCGTAGGGGGTAGCACATCCGAGCAGTACTTC
v_gene: TRBV9
j_gene: TRBJ2-7
d_gene: -
len: 14
abundance: -

CDR3aa: CASKGTSGETYEQYF
CDR3nt: TGTGCCAGTAAGGGGACTAGCGGGGAGACTTACGAGCAGTACTTC
v_gene: TRBV6-8
j_gene: TRBJ2-7
d_gene: TRBD2
len: 15
abundance: few

CDR3aa: CACAQGGWDTEAFF
CDR3nt: TGTGCCTGCGCCCAGGGGGGATGGGACACTGAAGCTTTCTTT
v_gene: TRBV30
j_gene: TRBJ1-1
d_gene: TRBD1
len: 14
abundance: -

CDR3aa: CAWTPDRELANYGYTF
CDR3nt: TGTGCCTGGACCCCCGACAGGGAGCTCGCTAACTATGGCTACACCTTC
v_gene: TRBV30
j_gene: TRBJ1-2
d_gene: TRBD1
len: 16
abundance: -

CDR3aa: CASSVVQGYSPLHF
CDR3nt: TGTGCCAGCAGTGTCGTACAGGGGTATTCACCCCTCCACTTT
v_gene: TRBV2
j_gene: TRBJ1-6
d_gene: TRBD1
len: 14
abundance: -

CDR3aa: CASSSGYEGAALNTEAFF
CDR3nt: TGTGCCAGCAGCTCAGGTTATGAAGGTGCAGCTCTGAACACTGAAGCTTTCTTT
v_gene: TRBV5-6
j_gene: TRBJ1-1
d_gene: -
len: 18
abundance: -

CDR3aa: CSVVGQGYSYEQYF
CDR3nt: TGCAGCGTTGTGGGGCAGGGGTACTCCTACGAGCAGTACTTC
v_gene: TRBV29-1
j_gene: TRBJ2-7
d_gene: -
len: 14
abundance: -

CDR3aa: CASSYGGNTDTQYF
CDR3nt: TGTGCCAGCAGTTACGGGGGTAACACAGATACGCAGTATTTT
v_gene: TRBV6-5
j_gene: TRBJ2-3
d_gene: -
len: 14
abundance: -

CDR3aa: CASSEAEEGTYEQYF
CDR3nt: TGTGCCAGCAGTGAAGCGGAAGAGGGAACCTACGAGCAGTACTTC
v_gene: TRBV6-1
j_gene: TRBJ2-7
d_gene: -
len: 15
abundance: few

CDR3aa: CASSPPPTGRWTEAFF
CDR3nt: TGTGCCAGCAGCCCCCCGCCGACAGGGAGATGGACTGAAGCTTTCTTT
v_gene: TRBV7-9
j_gene: TRBJ1-1
d_gene: TRBD1
len: 16
abundance: -

CDR3aa: CASKGRADNEQFF
CDR3nt: TGTGCCAGCAAAGGACGGGCTGACAATGAGCAGTTCTTC
v_gene: TRBV2
j_gene: TRBJ2-1
d_gene: -
len: 13
abundance: -

CDR3aa: CSVGRSSYEQYF
CDR3nt: TGCAGCGTTGGGAGGAGCTCCTACGAGCAGTACTTC
v_gene: TRBV29-1
j_gene: TRBJ2-7
d_gene: -
len: 12
abundance: few

CDR3aa: CASTGVGGDIQYF
CDR3nt: TGTGCCAGCACTGGGGTCGGGGGTGACATTCAGTACTTC
v_gene: TRBV3-1/TRBV3-2
j_gene: TRBJ2-4
d_gene: -
len: 13
abundance: -

CDR3aa: CASTRYRDQETQYF
CDR3nt: TGTGCCAGCACCAGATACAGGGACCAAGAGACCCAGTACTTC
v_gene: TRBV7-9
j_gene: TRBJ2-5
d_gene: -
len: 14
abundance: once

CDR3aa: CASSVTGEESPLHF
CDR3nt: TGTGCCAGCAGCGTTACAGGGGAGGAATCACCCCTCCACTTT
v_gene: TRBV9
j_gene: TRBJ1-6
d_gene: TRBD1
len: 14
abundance: -

CDR3aa: CASSQDGGAHEQYF
CDR3nt: TGTGCCAGCAGCCAAGATGGAGGGGCCCACGAGCAGTACTTC
v_gene: TRBV14
j_gene: TRBJ2-7
d_gene: -
len: 14
abundance: -

CDR3aa: CASSPTGTGAMSNTEAFF
CDR3nt: TGCGCCAGCAGCCCTACCGGGACAGGGGCTATGTCCAACACTGAAGCTTTCTTT
v_gene: TRBV4-1
j_gene: TRBJ1-1
d_gene: TRBD1
len: 18
abundance: -

CDR3aa: CATKAGAAVKNQPQHF
CDR3nt: TGTGCCACTAAAGCAGGGGCAGCGGTTAAGAATCAGCCCCAGCATTTT
v_gene: TRBV19
j_gene: TRBJ1-5
d_gene: -
len: 16
abundance: -

CDR3aa: CASSEFVNTEAFF
CDR3nt: TGTGCCAGCAGTGAGTTCGTAAACACTGAAGCTTTCTTT
v_gene: TRBV6-1
j_gene: TRBJ1-1
d_gene: -
len: 13
abundance: once

CDR3aa: CAISDGQGSYGYTF
CDR3nt: TGTGCCATCAGTGACGGACAGGGGAGCTATGGCTACACCTTC
v_gene: TRBV10-3
j_gene: TRBJ1-2
d_gene: TRBD1
len: 14
abundance: -

CDR3aa: CASSEAGEETQYF
CDR3nt: TGTGCCAGCAGTGAAGCGGGGGAAGAGACCCAGTACTTC
v_gene: TRBV25-1
j_gene: TRBJ2-5
d_gene: TRBD2
len: 13
abundance: -

CDR3aa: CASSARVTGPEAFF
CDR3nt: TGTGCCAGCAGCGCCCGGGTGACAGGGCCTGAAGCTTTCTTT
v_gene: TRBV2
j_gene: TRBJ1-1
d_gene: TRBD1
len: 14
abundance: -

CDR3aa: CASSLLTGELFF
CDR3nt: TGTGCCAGCAGCTTACTGACCGGGGAGCTGTTTTTT
v_gene: TRBV11-2
j_gene: TRBJ2-2
d_gene: -
len: 12
abundance: -

CDR3aa: CASSLDRLNTEAFF
CDR3nt: TGTGCCAGCAGCCTGGACAGGTTGAACACTGAAGCTTTCTTT
v_gene: TRBV7-9
j_gene: TRBJ1-1
d_gene: TRBD1
len: 14
abundance: -

CDR3aa: CASSLGLPGPYEQYF
CDR3nt: TGCGCCAGCAGCTTGGGACTCCCCGGTCCCTACGAGCAGTACTTC
v_gene: TRBV5-1
j_gene: TRBJ2-7
d_gene: -
len: 15
abundance: -

CDR3aa: CATSSDKGSNSPLHF
CDR3nt: TGTGCCACCAGCTCCGATAAGGGCTCAAATTCACCCCTCCACTTT
v_gene: TRBV15
j_gene: TRBJ1-6
d_gene: -
len: 15
abundance: -

CDR3aa: CASSLSYGRARETQYF
CDR3nt: TGTGCCAGCAGCTTAAGTTACGGGAGGGCGAGGGAGACCCAGTACTTC
v_gene: TRBV7-6
j_gene: TRBJ2-5
d_gene: TRBD2
len: 16
abundance: -

CDR3aa: CASSLDLGSGANVLTF
CDR3nt: TGTGCCAGCAGTTTGGACCTCGGCTCTGGGGCCAACGTCCTGACTTTC
v_gene: TRBV28
j_gene: TRBJ2-6
d_gene: -
len: 16
abundance: -